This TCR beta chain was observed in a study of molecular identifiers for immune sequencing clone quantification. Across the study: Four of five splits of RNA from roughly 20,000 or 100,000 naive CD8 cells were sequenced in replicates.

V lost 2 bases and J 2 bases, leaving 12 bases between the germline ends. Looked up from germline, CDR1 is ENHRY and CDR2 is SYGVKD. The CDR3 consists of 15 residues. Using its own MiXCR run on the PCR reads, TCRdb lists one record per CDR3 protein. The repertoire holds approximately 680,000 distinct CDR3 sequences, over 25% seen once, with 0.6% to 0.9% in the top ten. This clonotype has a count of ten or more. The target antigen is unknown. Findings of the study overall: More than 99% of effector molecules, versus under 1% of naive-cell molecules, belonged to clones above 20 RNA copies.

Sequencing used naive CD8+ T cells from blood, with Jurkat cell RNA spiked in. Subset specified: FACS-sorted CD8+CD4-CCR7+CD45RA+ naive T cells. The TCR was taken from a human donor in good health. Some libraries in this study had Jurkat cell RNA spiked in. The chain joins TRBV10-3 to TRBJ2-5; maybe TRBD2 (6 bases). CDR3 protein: CAISEGVAGQETQYF. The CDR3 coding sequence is TGTGCCATCAGTGAGGGGGTCGCGGGACAAGAGACCCAGTACTTC.